This TCR beta chain came from a study of shared clonotypes between healthy human individuals. The germline V and J ends were trimmed by 5 bases and 5 bases, with 18 bases remaining between them. The CDR3 is made up of 16 amino acids. Germline assignment: CDR1 SGHVS and CDR2 FQNEAQ. Study-wide results and limits: Naive subsets usually exceeded memory subsets in estimated richness.

Deep-level assay runs were performed. The protocol was immunoSEQ multiplex PCR, while the TCRdb copy is restricted to in-frame clones and leaves out a portion. There are 550,000 to 700,000 clones in the sample; 73% occur only once, and 1.5% to 2% lies in the top ten. Free of recent acute infections or vaccinations, the donors were healthy HIV-negative adults. A word on this clone: Its specificity is not known.

This clonotype was sampled from a woman between 25 and 40 years old in good health. V is TRBV7-8 and J is TRBJ2-2; D remains ambiguous. Sequences were obtained from memory CD4+ T cells sorted from blood. Noted subset: CD45RA-negative fraction. CDR3 amino acids: CASSLEQITGTGELFF. Written as DNA, the CDR3 is TGTGCCAGCAGCCTTGAACAGATTACTGGGACCGGGGAGCTGTTTTTT.